This T cell receptor beta chain is drawn from a study of control samples from healthy donors and cancer patients. CDR3 length equals 16 residues. Deletions cut 4 bases from V and 1 base from J, with 17 bases between. Looked up from germline, CDR1 is SGHDT and CDR2 is YYEEEE. Only in-frame clones appear in the TCRdb table, and some are missing; sequencing was by immunoSEQ multiplex PCR. There are roughly 180,000 clones in the sample; about 94% occur only once, and roughly 4.3% lies in the top ten. The sequenced sample consisted of blood. This TCR came from an older woman in good health. The gene calls are TRBV5-6 and TRBJ1-2, with D unresolved. The CDR3: CASSPVVAADNYGYTF. Written as DNA, the CDR3 is TGTGCCAGCAGCCCTGTGGTGGCCGCGGATAACTATGGCTACACCTTC.